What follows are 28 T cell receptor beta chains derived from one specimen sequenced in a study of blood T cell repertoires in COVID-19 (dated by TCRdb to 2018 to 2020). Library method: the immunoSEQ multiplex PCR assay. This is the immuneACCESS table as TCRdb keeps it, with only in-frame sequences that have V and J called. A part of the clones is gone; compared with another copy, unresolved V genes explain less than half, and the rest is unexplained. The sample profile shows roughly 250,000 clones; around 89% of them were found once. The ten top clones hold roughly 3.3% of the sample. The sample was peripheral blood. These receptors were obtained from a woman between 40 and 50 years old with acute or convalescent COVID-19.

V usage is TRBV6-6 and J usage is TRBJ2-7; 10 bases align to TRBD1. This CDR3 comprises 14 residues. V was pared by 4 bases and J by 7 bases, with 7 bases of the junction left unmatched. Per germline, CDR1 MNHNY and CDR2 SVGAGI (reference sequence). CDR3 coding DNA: TGTGCCAGCAGTTTGCCGGGACAGGGGAGAGAGCAGTACGTC. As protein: CASSLPGQGREQYV.

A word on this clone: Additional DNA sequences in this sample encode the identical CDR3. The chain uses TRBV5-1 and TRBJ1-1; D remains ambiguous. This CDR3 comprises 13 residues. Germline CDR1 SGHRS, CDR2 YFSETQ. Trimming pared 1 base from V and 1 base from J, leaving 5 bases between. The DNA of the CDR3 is TGCGCCAGCAGCTTGCCGGGGAACACTGAAGCTTTCTTT. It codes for CASSLPGNTEAFF.

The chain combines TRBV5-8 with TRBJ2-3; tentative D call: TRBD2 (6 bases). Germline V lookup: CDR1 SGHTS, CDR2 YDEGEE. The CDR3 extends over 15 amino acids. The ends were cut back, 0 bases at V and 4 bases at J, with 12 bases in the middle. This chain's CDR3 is CASSLGGEVADTQYF. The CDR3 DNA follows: TGTGCCAGCAGCTTGGGGGGGGAGGTAGCAGATACGCAGTATTTT.

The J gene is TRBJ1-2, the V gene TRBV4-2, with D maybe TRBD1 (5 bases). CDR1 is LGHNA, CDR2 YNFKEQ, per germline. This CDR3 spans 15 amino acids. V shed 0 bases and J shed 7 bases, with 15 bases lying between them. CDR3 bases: TGTGCCAGCAGCCAAGAAAGGCAGGGAAATCGTGGCTACACCTTC. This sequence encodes CASSQERQGNRGYTF.

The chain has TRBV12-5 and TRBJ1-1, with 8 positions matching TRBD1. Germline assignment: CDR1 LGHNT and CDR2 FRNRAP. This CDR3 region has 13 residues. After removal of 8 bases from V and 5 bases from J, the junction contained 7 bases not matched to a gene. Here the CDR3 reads CASSHRGGTEAFF. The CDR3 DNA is TGTGCTAGTAGTCACAGGGGGGGGACTGAAGCTTTCTTT.

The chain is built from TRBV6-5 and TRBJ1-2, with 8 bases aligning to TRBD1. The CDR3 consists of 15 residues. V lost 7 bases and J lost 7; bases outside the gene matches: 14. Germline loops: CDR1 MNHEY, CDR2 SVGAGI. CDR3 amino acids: CASTITGQGRGGYTF. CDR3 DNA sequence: TGTGCCAGCACTATCACCGGACAGGGTCGAGGTGGCTACACCTTC.

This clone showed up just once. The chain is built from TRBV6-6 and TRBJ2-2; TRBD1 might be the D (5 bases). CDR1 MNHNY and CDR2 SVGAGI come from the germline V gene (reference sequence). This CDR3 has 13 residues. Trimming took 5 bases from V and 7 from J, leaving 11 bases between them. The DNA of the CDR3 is TGTGCCAGCAGTCTTGAAGGGGTCGGGGAGCTGTTTTTT. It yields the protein CASSLEGVGELFF.

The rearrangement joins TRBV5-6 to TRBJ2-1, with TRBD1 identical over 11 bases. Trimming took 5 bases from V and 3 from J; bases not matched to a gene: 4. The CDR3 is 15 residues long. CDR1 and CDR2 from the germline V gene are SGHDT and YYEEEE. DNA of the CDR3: TGTGCCAGCAGTTTTGGGACAGGGGGCTACAATGAGCAGTTCTTC. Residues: CASSFGTGGYNEQFF.

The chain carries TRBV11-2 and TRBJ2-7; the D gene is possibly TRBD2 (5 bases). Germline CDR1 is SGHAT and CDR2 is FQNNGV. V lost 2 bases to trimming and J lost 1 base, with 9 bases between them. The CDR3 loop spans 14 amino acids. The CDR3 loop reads CASSLSTGSYEQYV. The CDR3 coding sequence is TGTGCCAGCAGCTTAAGTACGGGGTCCTACGAGCAGTACGTC.

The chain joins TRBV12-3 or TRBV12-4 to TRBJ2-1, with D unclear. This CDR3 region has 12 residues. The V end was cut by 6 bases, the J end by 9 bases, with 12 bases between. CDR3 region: CASRGSSAEQFF. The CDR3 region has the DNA TGTGCCAGCAGGGGCTCCTCAGCTGAGCAGTTCTTC.

The CDR3, as DNA: TGTGCCAGCATTATTAGCGGGATATTAAGAGATACGCAGTATTTT. It codes for CASIISGILRDTQYF. The rearrangement uses TRBV6-5 and TRBJ2-3, with TRBD2 matching 8 bases. V trimming: 7 bases; J trimming: 5 bases; junction bases outside the gene matches: 11. The V gene's germline CDR1 is MNHEY and CDR2 SVGAGI. This CDR3 contains 15 residues.

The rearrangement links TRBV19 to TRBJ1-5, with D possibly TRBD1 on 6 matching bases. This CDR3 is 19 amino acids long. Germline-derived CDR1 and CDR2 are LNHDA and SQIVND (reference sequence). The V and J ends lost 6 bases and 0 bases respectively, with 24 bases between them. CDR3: CASSPFGGGRGFSNQPQHF. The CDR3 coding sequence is TGTGCCAGTAGCCCCTTCGGGGGGGGGCGAGGTTTTAGCAATCAGCCCCAGCATTTT.

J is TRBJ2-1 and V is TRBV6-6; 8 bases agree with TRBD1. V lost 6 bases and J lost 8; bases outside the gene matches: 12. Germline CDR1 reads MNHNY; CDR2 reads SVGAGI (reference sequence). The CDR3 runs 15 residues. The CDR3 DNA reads TGTGCCAGCAGCCAACAGGGGGGAGTTTGGCATGAGCAGTTCTTC. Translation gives CASSQQGGVWHEQFF.

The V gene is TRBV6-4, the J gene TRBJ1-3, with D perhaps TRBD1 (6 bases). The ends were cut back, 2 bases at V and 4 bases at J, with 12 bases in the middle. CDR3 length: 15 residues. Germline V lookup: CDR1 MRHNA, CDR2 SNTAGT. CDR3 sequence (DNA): TGTGCCAGCAGTGACCTACAGGGATCCGGAAACACCATATATTTT. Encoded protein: CASSDLQGSGNTIYF.

CDR3 coding DNA: TGTGCCAGCAGCTTACTCTTGGACAGGGGGTCTGAAGCTTTCTTT. Protein: CASSLLLDRGSEAFF. The chain is built from TRBV7-9 and TRBJ1-1, with TRBD1 identical over 10 bases. Per germline, CDR1 SEHNR and CDR2 FQNEAQ (reference sequence). CDR3 length: 15 amino acids. V lost 2 bases, J lost 6 bases, and 6 bases stayed unmatched. The whole variable domain, filled in from reference TRBV7-9 and TRBJ1-1, reads DTGVSQNPRHKITKRGQNVTFRCDPISEHNRLYWYRQTLGQGPEFLTYFQNEAQLEKSRLLSDRFSAERPKGSFSTLEIQRTEQGDSAMYLCASSLLLDRGSEAFFGQGTRLTVV.

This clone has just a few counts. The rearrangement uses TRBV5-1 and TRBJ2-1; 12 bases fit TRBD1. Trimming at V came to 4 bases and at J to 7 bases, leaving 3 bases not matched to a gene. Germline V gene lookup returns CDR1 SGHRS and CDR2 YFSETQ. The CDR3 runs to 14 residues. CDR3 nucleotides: TGCGCCAGCAGCACGGGACAGGGGGCGAATGAGCAGTTCTTC. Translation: CASSTGQGANEQFF.

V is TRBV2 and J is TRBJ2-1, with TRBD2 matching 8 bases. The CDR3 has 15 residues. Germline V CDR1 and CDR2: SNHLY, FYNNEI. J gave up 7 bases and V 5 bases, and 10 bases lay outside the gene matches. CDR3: CASSQSGSRGNEQFF. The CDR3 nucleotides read TGTGCCAGCAGTCAAAGCGGGAGCCGCGGGAATGAGCAGTTCTTC.

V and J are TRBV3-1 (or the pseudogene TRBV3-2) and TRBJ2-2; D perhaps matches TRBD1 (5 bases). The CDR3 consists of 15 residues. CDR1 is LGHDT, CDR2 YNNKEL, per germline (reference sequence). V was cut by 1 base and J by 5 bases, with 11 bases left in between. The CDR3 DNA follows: TGTGCCAGCAGCCAAGGCAGGGCGAGTACCGGGGAGCTGTTTTTT. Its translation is CASSQGRASTGELFF.

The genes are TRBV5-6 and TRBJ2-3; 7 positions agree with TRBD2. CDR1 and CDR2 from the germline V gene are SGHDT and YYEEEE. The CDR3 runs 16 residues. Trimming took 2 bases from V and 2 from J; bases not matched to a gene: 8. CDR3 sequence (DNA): TGTGCCAGCAGCTTTTATCGCCTAGCGGTCACAGATACGCAGTATTTT. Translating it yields CASSFYRLAVTDTQYF.

The CDR3: CASSGGARGREKLFF. DNA of the CDR3: TGTGCCAGCAGCGGTGGGGCCAGGGGGAGAGAAAAACTGTTTTTT. J is TRBJ1-4 and V is TRBV2; 7 bases are a match to TRBD1. The CDR3 runs 15 residues. Germline V gene lookup returns CDR1 SNHLY and CDR2 FYNNEI. The ends lost 6 bases at V and 8 bases at J; junction bases unmatched: 12.

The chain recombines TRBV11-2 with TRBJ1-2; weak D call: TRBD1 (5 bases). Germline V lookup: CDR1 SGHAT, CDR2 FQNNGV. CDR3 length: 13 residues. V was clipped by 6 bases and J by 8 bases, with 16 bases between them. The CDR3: CASSPNQGPGYTF. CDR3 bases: TGTGCCAGCAGTCCGAATCAGGGCCCCGGCTACACCTTC.

The CDR3 DNA is TGTGCCAGCAGCTTAGATGGACAGCCCGCCTACACCTTC. It translates to CASSLDGQPAYTF. The chain couples TRBV11-2 to TRBJ1-2; TRBD1 is a possible D gene (6 bases). The length of the CDR3 is 13 residues. Germline V gene sequence: CDR1 SGHAT, CDR2 FQNNGV. Between the trimmed V and J ends, which lost 0 bases and 10 bases, there was a span of 12 bases. The entire variable domain, with the rest obtained from reference TRBV11-2 and TRBJ1-2, is as follows: EAGVAQSPRYKIIEKRQSVAFWCNPISGHATLYWYQQILGQGPKLLIQFQNNGVVDDSQLPKDRFSAERLKGVDSTLKIQPAKLEDSAVYLCASSLDGQPAYTFGSGTRLTVV.

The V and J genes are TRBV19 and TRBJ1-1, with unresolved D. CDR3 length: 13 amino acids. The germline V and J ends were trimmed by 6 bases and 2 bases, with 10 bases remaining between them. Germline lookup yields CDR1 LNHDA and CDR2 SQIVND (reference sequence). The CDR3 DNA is TGTGCCAGTAGCCAAAAGCAAAACACTGAAGCTTTCTTT. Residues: CASSQKQNTEAFF.

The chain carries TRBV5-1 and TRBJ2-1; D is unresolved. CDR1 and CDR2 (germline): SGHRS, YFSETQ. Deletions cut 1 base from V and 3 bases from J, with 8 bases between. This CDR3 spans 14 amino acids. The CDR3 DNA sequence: TGCGCCAGCAGCTTGACAGCCGACTACAATGAGCAGTTCTTC. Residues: CASSLTADYNEQFF. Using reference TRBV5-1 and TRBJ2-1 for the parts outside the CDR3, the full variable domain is KAGVTQTPRYLIKTRGQQVTLSCSPISGHRSVSWYQQTPGQGLQFLFEYFSETQRNKGNFPGRFSGRQFSNSRSEMNVSTLELGDSALYLCASSLTADYNEQFFGPGTRLTVL.

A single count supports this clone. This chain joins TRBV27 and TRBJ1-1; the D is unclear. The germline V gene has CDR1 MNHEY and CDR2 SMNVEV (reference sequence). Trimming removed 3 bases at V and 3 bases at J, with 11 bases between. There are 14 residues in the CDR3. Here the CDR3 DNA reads TGTGCCAGCAGTTTCTCGGGGTCTGACACTGAAGCTTTCTTT. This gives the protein CASSFSGSDTEAFF.

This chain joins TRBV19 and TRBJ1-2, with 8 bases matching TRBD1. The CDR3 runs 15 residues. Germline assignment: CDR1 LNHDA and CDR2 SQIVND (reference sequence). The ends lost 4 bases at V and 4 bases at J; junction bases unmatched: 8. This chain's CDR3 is CASSKAGQGSYGYTF. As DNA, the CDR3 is TGTGCCAGTAGTAAAGCAGGACAGGGTAGCTATGGCTACACCTTC.

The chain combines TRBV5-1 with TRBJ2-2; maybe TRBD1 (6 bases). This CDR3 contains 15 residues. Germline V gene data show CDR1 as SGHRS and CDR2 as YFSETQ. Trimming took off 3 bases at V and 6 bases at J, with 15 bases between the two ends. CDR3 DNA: TGCGCCAGCAGCTCTCCGTCCAGGGGACCCGGGGAGCTGTTTTTT. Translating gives CASSSPSRGPGELFF.

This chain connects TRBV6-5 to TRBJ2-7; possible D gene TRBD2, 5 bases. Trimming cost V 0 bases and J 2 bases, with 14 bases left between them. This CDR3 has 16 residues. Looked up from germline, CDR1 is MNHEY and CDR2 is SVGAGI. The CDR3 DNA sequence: TGTGCCAGCAGTTACTCGTTGGAGGACGGACCCTACGAGCAGTACGTC. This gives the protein CASSYSLEDGPYEQYV.